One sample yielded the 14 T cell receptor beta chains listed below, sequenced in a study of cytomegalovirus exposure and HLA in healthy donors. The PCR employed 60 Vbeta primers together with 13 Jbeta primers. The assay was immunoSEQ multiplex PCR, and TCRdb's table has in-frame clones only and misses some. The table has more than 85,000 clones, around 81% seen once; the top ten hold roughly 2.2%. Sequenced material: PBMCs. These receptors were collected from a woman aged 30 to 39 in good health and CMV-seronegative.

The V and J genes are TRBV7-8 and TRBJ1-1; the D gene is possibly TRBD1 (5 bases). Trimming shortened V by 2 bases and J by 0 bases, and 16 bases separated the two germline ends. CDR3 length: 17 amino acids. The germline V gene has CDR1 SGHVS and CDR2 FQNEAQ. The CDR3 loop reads CASSLMGGAGMNTEAFF. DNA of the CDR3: TGTGCCAGCAGCTTAATGGGCGGGGCGGGCATGAACACTGAAGCTTTCTTT.

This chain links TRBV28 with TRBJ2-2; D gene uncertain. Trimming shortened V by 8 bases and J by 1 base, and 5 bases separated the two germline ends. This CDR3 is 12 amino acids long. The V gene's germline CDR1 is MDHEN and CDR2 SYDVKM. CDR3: CASEQNTGELFF. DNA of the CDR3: TGTGCCAGCGAACAGAACACCGGGGAGCTGTTTTTT.

CDR3 loop: CASSIRLAASTDTQYF. The CDR3, as DNA: TGTGCCAGTAGTATTCGACTAGCGGCTAGCACAGATACGCAGTATTTT. The chain combines TRBV19 with TRBJ2-3, with 9 bases matching TRBD2. The CDR3 has 16 residues. V shed 3 bases and J 0 bases; nucleotides not matched to a gene: 4. The germline CDR1 and CDR2 sequences are LNHDA and SQIVND (reference sequence).

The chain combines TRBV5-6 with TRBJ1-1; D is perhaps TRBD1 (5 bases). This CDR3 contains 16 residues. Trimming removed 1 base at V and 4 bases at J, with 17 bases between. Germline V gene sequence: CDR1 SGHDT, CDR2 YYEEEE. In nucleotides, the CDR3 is TGTGCCAGCAGCTTGTGGGGCAGACCTGCCATCACTGAAGCTTTCTTT. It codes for CASSLWGRPAITEAFF.

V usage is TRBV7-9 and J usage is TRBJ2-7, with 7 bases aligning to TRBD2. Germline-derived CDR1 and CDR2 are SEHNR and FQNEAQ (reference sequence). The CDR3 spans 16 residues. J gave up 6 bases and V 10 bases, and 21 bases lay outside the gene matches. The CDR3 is CATTGGWTRGESEQYF. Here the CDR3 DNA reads TGTGCCACAACGGGAGGTTGGACCCGAGGGGAAAGCGAGCAGTACTTC.

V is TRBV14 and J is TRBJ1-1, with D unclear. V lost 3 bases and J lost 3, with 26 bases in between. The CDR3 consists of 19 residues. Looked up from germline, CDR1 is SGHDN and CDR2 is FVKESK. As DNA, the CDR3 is TGTGCCAGCAGCCACCTAGCAGAAGGTTTCTCCCTCTCTGACACTGAAGCTTTCTTT. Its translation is CASSHLAEGFSLSDTEAFF.

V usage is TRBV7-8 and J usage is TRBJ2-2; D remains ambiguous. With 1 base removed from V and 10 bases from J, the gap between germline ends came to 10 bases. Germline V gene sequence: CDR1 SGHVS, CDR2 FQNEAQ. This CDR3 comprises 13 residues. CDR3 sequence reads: CASSLGSVVELFF. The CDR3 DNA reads TGTGCCAGCAGCTTAGGAAGCGTGGTGGAGCTGTTTTTT.

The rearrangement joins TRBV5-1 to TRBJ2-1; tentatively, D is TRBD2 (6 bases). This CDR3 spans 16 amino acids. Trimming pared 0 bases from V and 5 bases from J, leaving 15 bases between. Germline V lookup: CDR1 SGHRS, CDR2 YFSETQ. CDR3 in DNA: TGCGCCAGCAGCTTGGTGGGGACTGGCGGGAACAATGAGCAGTTCTTC. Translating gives CASSLVGTGGNNEQFF.

The CDR3 here is CASSLGSLNTEAFF. The DNA for the CDR3 is TGCGCCAGCAGCTTAGGTAGCCTGAACACTGAAGCTTTCTTT. The chain has TRBV5-1 and TRBJ1-1; D gene ambiguous. CDR1 and CDR2 from the germline V gene are SGHRS and YFSETQ. Trimming left V 2 bases short and J 0 bases short, with 8 bases between. The CDR3 loop spans 14 amino acids.

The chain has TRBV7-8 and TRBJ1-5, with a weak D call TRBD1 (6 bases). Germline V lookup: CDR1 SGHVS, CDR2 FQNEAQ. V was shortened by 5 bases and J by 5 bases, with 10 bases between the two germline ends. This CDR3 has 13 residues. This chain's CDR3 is CASSPTGYQPQHF. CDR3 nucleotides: TGTGCCAGCAGCCCCACAGGGTATCAGCCCCAGCATTTT.

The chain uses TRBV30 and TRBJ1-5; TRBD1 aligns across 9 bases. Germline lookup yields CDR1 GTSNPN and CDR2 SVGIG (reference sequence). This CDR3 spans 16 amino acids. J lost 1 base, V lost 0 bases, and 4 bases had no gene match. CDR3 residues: CAWSVTGGVSNQPQHF. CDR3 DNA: TGTGCCTGGAGTGTCACAGGGGGCGTAAGCAATCAGCCCCAGCATTTT.

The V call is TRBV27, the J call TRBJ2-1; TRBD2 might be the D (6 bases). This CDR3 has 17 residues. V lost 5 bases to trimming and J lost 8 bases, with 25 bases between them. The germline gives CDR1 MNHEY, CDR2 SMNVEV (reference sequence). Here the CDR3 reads CASSLGRGSLVGHEQFF. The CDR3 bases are TGTGCCAGCAGTCTAGGGCGGGGCAGCCTTGTGGGCCATGAGCAGTTCTTC.

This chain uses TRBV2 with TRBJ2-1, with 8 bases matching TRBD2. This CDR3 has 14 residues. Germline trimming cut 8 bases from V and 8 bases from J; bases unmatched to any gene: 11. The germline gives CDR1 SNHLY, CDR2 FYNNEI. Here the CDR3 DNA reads TGTGCCAGCCTTCGACTAGCGTCCGTCGATGAGCAGTTCTTC. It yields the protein CASLRLASVDEQFF.

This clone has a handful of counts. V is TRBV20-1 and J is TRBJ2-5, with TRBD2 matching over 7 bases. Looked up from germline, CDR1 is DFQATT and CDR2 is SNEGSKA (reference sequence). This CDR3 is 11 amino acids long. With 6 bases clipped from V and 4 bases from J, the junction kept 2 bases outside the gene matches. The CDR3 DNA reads TGCAGTGCGGGGGGGGGAGAGACCCAGTACTTC. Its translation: CSAGGGETQYF.